Following are 17 T cell receptor beta chains from one sample sequenced in a study of blood T cell repertoires in COVID-19. The method was immunoSEQ multiplex PCR; TCRdb's version includes in-frame clones alone and lacks a portion of them. This table has about 300,000 clones, 85% to 90% appearing once. Input material: PBMCs or T cells enriched from blood (not recorded which). These receptors originate from a woman under 30 who had recovered from COVID-19.

The chain links TRBV10-3 to TRBJ1-5; TRBD1 matches at 9 bases. The V gene end was trimmed by 7 bases and the J gene end by 7 bases; junction bases not matched to a gene: 8. Germline CDR1 reads ENHRY; CDR2 reads SYGVKD. The CDR3 extends over 14 amino acids. The CDR3 region has the DNA TGTGCCATCAAACCGGGACAGGGAGACCAGCCCCAGCATTTT. Residues: CAIKPGQGDQPQHF.

The J gene is TRBJ2-7, the V gene TRBV7-2, with D perhaps TRBD2 (7 bases). The CDR3 has 14 amino acids. Germline-derived CDR1 and CDR2 are SGHTA and FQGNSA. V lost 5 bases to trimming and J lost 2 bases, with 13 bases between them. CDR3 loop: CASSLQGGAYEQYF. For the CDR3, the DNA is TGTGCCAGCAGCCTACAAGGGGGGGCCTACGAGCAGTACTTC.

The chain has TRBV29-1 and TRBJ2-3, with 8 nucleotides matching TRBD1. The CDR3 is 16 residues long. Germline V gives CDR1 SQVTM, CDR2 ANQGSEA. V dropped 1 base and J dropped 4; count of bases not matched to a gene: 10. Here the CDR3 reads CSVEGMTGVRADTQYF. CDR3 nucleotides: TGCAGCGTTGAAGGGATGACAGGGGTTAGGGCAGATACGCAGTATTTT.

The genes are TRBV30 and TRBJ1-1; D might be TRBD1 (6 bases). Germline V gene data show CDR1 as GTSNPN and CDR2 as SVGIG (reference sequence). V gave up 4 bases and J gave up 2 bases, with 14 bases separating them. This CDR3 region has 14 residues. The CDR3 DNA reads TGTGCCTGGAAGATGACAGGACTTAACACTGAAGCTTTCTTT. It encodes CAWKMTGLNTEAFF.

The table lists this clone with a count of one. This sequence joins TRBV5-1 and TRBJ1-6, with D possibly matching TRBD1 (5 bases). The germline CDR1 and CDR2 sequences are SGHRS and YFSETQ. The CDR3 covers 14 residues. The V end lost 3 bases, the J end lost 4 bases, and 8 bases lay between the germline ends. The chain's CDR3 is CASSSTAYNSPLHF. The DNA of the CDR3 is TGCGCCAGCAGCTCGACAGCTTATAATTCACCCCTCCACTTT.

This clone was observed once. V is TRBV7-3 and J is TRBJ1-1; D may be TRBD1 (5 bases). CDR3 size: 13 residues. Per the germline V gene, CDR1 is SGHTA and CDR2 is FQGTGA. The V and J ends lost 5 bases and 4 bases respectively, with 11 bases between them. CDR3 region: CASSRREGTEAFF. CDR3 coding DNA: TGTGCCAGCAGCCGCAGGGAGGGCACTGAAGCTTTCTTT.

V gene TRBV3-1 (or the pseudogene TRBV3-2) combines with J gene TRBJ2-1; 8 nucleotides match TRBD1. CDR3 size: 15 residues. Losses at the gene ends were 2 bases for V and 10 bases for J; bases not matched to a gene: 10. Germline lookup yields CDR1 LGHDT and CDR2 YNNKEL (reference sequence). The CDR3 nucleotides are TGTGCCAGCAGCCAAACCCCGGACAGGGTGGGGGAGCAGTTCTTC. Amino acid sequence: CASSQTPDRVGEQFF.

V gene TRBV5-6 combines with J gene TRBJ1-3, with D possibly being TRBD1 (5 bases). V was trimmed by 2 bases and J by 0 bases, leaving 9 bases between them. The CDR3 has 15 residues. Germline lookup yields CDR1 SGHDT and CDR2 YYEEEE. The CDR3 sequence: CASSLWGGSGNTIYF. CDR3 DNA sequence: TGTGCCAGCAGCTTATGGGGGGGCTCTGGAAACACCATATATTTT.

This chain uses TRBV19 with TRBJ2-4; D is unresolved. V was cut by 6 bases and J by 6 bases, with 12 bases left in between. Germline CDR1 LNHDA, CDR2 SQIVND (reference sequence). This CDR3 comprises 13 residues. The CDR3 sequence: CASSAAFRNIQYF. For the CDR3, the DNA is TGTGCCAGTAGCGCGGCGTTTAGAAACATTCAGTACTTC.

The chain recombines TRBV10-3 with TRBJ1-1, with 9 bases aligning to TRBD1. V gave up 4 bases and J gave up 4 bases; unmatched junction bases: 7. Germline V gene data show CDR1 as ENHRY and CDR2 as SYGVKD. This CDR3 contains 15 residues. CDR3 amino acids: CAISGWGQGGTEAFF. CDR3 sequence (DNA): TGTGCCATCAGTGGCTGGGGACAGGGAGGCACTGAAGCTTTCTTT.

The chain joins TRBV2 to TRBJ2-1; D gene uncertain. Germline CDR1 SNHLY, CDR2 FYNNEI. V was shortened by 6 bases and J by 0 bases, with 9 bases between the two germline ends. The CDR3 length is 14 residues. The CDR3 spells CASRPGSSYNEQFF. DNA for the CDR3: TGTGCCAGCAGGCCAGGAAGCTCCTACAATGAGCAGTTCTTC.

The CDR3 sequence is CASSPDSFSNQPQHF. The CDR3 nucleotides are TGTGCCAGCAGCCCGGACAGTTTTAGCAATCAGCCCCAGCATTTT. V and J are TRBV6-5 and TRBJ1-5; weak D call: TRBD1 (6 bases). The CDR3 consists of 15 residues. Germline values: CDR1 MNHEY, CDR2 SVGAGI. Trimming took 6 bases from V and 0 from J, leaving 12 bases between them.

This rearrangement joins TRBV11-2 to TRBJ2-5; D may be TRBD2 (6 bases). The V and J ends lost 1 base and 5 bases respectively, with 17 bases between them. There are 16 residues in the CDR3. CDR1 is SGHAT, CDR2 FQNNGV, per germline. The CDR3 loop reads CASSLGGALAKETQYF. In nucleotides, the CDR3 is TGTGCCAGCAGCTTAGGAGGGGCGCTAGCGAAGGAGACCCAGTACTTC.

The J gene is TRBJ2-7, the V gene TRBV13; no firm D call. CDR3 size: 13 residues. V was shortened by 3 bases and J by 2 bases, with 8 bases between the two germline ends. Germline lookup yields CDR1 PRHDT and CDR2 FYEKMQ (reference sequence). Here the CDR3 reads CASSFDTPYEQYF. The CDR3 DNA reads TGTGCCAGCAGCTTTGACACCCCCTACGAGCAGTACTTC.

The chain links TRBV6-5 to TRBJ1-5, with D possibly TRBD1 on 5 matching bases. Germline-derived CDR1 and CDR2 are MNHEY and SVGAGI. The V and J ends lost 8 bases and 4 bases respectively, with 18 bases between them. The CDR3 totals 15 residues. In DNA form, the CDR3 reads TGTGCCAGCGCCTACGGGGGGGTCGCTAATCAGCCCCAGCATTTT. Protein sequence: CASAYGGVANQPQHF.

This chain links TRBV27 with TRBJ2-7, with 8 bases matching TRBD1. Germline loops: CDR1 MNHEY, CDR2 SMNVEV (reference sequence). Trimming at V came to 4 bases and at J to 3 bases, leaving 8 bases not matched to a gene. The CDR3 loop spans 15 amino acids. The CDR3 DNA sequence: TGTGCCAGCAGTTCCCCGGACAGGGTGGGCTACGAGCAGTACTTC. It codes for CASSSPDRVGYEQYF.

The rearrangement joins TRBV11-2 to TRBJ1-1; D may be TRBD1 (6 bases). Germline V gene data show CDR1 as SGHAT and CDR2 as FQNNGV. CDR3 length: 15 amino acids. V shed 5 bases and J shed 1 base, with 14 bases lying between them. The CDR3 DNA is TGTGCCAGCAGCCCGCGGACAGACCGGAACACTGAAGCTTTCTTT. Translated: CASSPRTDRNTEAFF.